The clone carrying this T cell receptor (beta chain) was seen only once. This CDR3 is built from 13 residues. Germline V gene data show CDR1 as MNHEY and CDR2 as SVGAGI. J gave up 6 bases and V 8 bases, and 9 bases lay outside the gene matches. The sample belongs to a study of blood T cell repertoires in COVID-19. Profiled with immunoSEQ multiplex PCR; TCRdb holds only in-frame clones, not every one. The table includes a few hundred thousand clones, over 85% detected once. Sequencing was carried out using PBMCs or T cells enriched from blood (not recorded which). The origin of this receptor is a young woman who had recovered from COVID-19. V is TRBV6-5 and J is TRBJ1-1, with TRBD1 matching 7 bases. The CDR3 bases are TGTGCCAGCCACCGAGGGGGCATCCCTGAAGCTTTCTTT. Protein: CASHRGGIPEAFF.